The present T cell receptor beta chain was sequenced within a study of blood T cell repertoires in COVID-19. Overall study context: T cells, B-cell-depleted T cells, or PBMCs supplied cDNA or gDNA.

Germline V gives CDR1 KGHSH, CDR2 LQKENI. The ends were cut back, 6 bases at V and 5 bases at J, with 11 bases in the middle. The CDR3 is 14 amino acids. Some clones are missing from TCRdb's copy, which holds only in-frame ones; the method was immunoSEQ multiplex PCR. The table shows 97,000 or so clones, with 75% to 90% occurring only once. The chain couples TRBV18 to TRBJ1-6, with D possibly TRBD1 on 5 matching bases. The clonotype was recovered from a human donor in a cohort sampled during active COVID-19. The sequenced sample was peripheral blood. CDR3 region: CASSPDTNNSPLHF. Here the CDR3 DNA reads TGTGCCAGCTCCCCGGACACCAATAATTCACCCCTCCACTTT.